This T cell receptor (beta chain) was captured by sequencing in a study of T cell changes during pregnancy in multiple sclerosis. The repertoire was sequenced with immunoSEQ multiplex PCR; TCRdb's copy has only in-frame clones and lacks some. The profile covers more than 90,000 clones, with 92% appearing a single time and approximately 1.5% taken by the ten largest. V was clipped by 3 bases and J by 2 bases, with 13 bases between them. In germline, CDR1 is SNHLY, CDR2 FYNNEI. The CDR3 is 16 amino acids. The sequencing used peripheral blood, collected in the third trimester of pregnancy. V gene TRBV2 combines with J gene TRBJ2-2, with TRBD2 as a possible D gene (5 bases). The sequence derives from a female donor with multiple sclerosis, enrolled in a pregnancy study. CDR3 coding DNA: TGTGCCAGCAGTGATGAGGTACTAGGTAACACCGGGGAGCTGTTTTTT. This sequence encodes CASSDEVLGNTGELFF.